These 20 T cell receptor beta chains were sequenced from one sample in a study of CD39 and CD103 CD8 tumor-infiltrating T cells (dated by TCRdb to the late 2010s). Libraries were constructed by the immunoSEQ multiplex PCR assay. The source is immuneACCESS, and TCRdb retained only in-frame sequences with V and J called. Part of the clones is not carried over; for the studies checked, unresolved V genes explain less than half of this, and the remainder is unexplained. The sample includes about 17,000 clones, with approximately 90% observed a single time. 3.5% to 5% of the sample belongs to the ten largest clones. Sequencing used CD8+ T cells sorted from blood. The intended sense of this specimen's cell subset or site label: total memory CD8 T cells (CD45RA-CCR7+/-) from blood or uninvolved lymph node. Receptor source: a human donor with head and neck squamous cell carcinoma.

The chain employs TRBV30 and TRBJ2-3, with 11 bases fitting TRBD2. Per germline, CDR1 GTSNPN and CDR2 SVGIG (reference sequence). The CDR3 extends over 16 amino acids. Trimming cost V 5 bases and J 3 bases; bases outside gene matches: 10. The CDR3 DNA sequence: TGTGCCTGGGACATCAAGACTAGCGGGGCGACAGATACGCAGTATTTT. This gives the protein CAWDIKTSGATDTQYF. Full variable domain (rest looked up from reference TRBV30 and TRBJ2-3): SQTIHQWPATLVQPVGSPLSLECTVEGTSNPNLYWYRQAAGRGLQLLFYSVGIGQISSEVPQNLSASRPQDRQFILSSKKLLLSDSGFYLCAWDIKTSGATDTQYFGPGTRLTVL.

The chain joins TRBV5-5 to TRBJ1-6, with D tentatively TRBD1 (5 bases). The CDR3 totals 17 residues. Germline V lookup: CDR1 SGHKS, CDR2 YYEKEE (reference sequence). Trimming removed 0 bases from V and 6 bases from J, with 16 bases in between. CDR3 residues: CASSLASGSGGNSPLHF. The CDR3, as DNA: TGTGCCAGCAGCTTGGCATCAGGGTCAGGAGGTAATTCACCCCTCCACTTT.

The chain is built from TRBV4-1 and TRBJ1-5, with 8 nucleotides matching TRBD1. The CDR3 is 15 amino acids. The V segment lost 4 bases and the J segment 7 bases; nucleotides outside the gene matches: 9. Germline CDR1 is MGHRA and CDR2 is YSYEKL. CDR3 sequence: CASSPLSGGRQPQHF. CDR3 nucleotide sequence: TGCGCCAGCAGCCCACTCTCAGGGGGCAGACAGCCCCAGCATTTT.

In this sample, this clone turned up once. V is TRBV2 and J is TRBJ2-2, with D tentatively TRBD1 (6 bases). Deletions cut 10 bases from V and 5 bases from J, with 14 bases between. Germline values: CDR1 SNHLY, CDR2 FYNNEI. This CDR3 contains 13 residues. The CDR3: CATELGGTGELFF. CDR3 coding DNA: TGTGCCACCGAACTAGGGGGTACCGGGGAGCTGTTTTTT.

V gene TRBV7-9 combines with J gene TRBJ2-1; 8 bases line up with TRBD1. The CDR3 sequence is 15 residues long. Germline V gene lookup returns CDR1 SEHNR and CDR2 FQNEAQ (reference sequence). V gave up 5 bases and J gave up 1 base; unmatched junction bases: 4. The CDR3 loop is CASSRQGASYNEQFF. DNA for the CDR3: TGTGCCAGCAGCCGTCAGGGGGCGTCCTACAATGAGCAGTTCTTC.

The chain couples TRBV5-5 to TRBJ1-1, with a tentative D call TRBD1 (5 bases). V lost 0 bases to trimming and J lost 1 base, with 10 bases between them. CDR3 size: 15 residues. The germline gives CDR1 SGHKS, CDR2 YYEKEE (reference sequence). The CDR3 sequence: CASSLVGGGNTEAFF. CDR3 DNA: TGTGCCAGCAGCTTGGTGGGCGGGGGGAACACTGAAGCTTTCTTT.

This clone showed up just once. The CDR3 region has the DNA TGTGCCAGCAGCGTCGGGTCGGTGGGGGAGCAGTACTTC. It encodes CASSVGSVGEQYF. This rearrangement joins TRBV9 to TRBJ2-7; unclear D gene. Trimming left V 2 bases short and J 7 bases short, with 13 bases between. Germline V gene lookup returns CDR1 SGDLS and CDR2 YYNGEE. CDR3 size: 13 residues.

The chain joins TRBV5-4 to TRBJ2-7; D not resolved. Germline V lookup: CDR1 SGHNT, CDR2 YYREEE (reference sequence). V was trimmed by 0 bases and J by 3 bases, leaving 4 bases between them. The length of the CDR3 is 12 residues. CDR3 region: CASSLANYEQYF. DNA for the CDR3: TGTGCCAGCAGCTTGGCGAACTACGAGCAGTACTTC.

The gene calls are TRBV5-4 and TRBJ1-1; 12 nucleotides match TRBD1. Germline CDR1 is SGHNT and CDR2 is YYREEE (reference sequence). Trimming at V came to 4 bases and at J to 0 bases, leaving 7 bases not matched to a gene. The CDR3 spans 17 residues. For the CDR3, the DNA is TGTGCCAGCAGCACGGGACAGGGGGCCCTCATGAACACTGAAGCTTTCTTT. Translating gives CASSTGQGALMNTEAFF. Full variable domain (rest looked up from reference TRBV5-4 and TRBJ1-1): ETGVTQSPTHLIKTRGQQVTLRCSSQSGHNTVSWYQQALGQGPQFIFQYYREEENGRGNFPPRFSGLQFPNYSSELNVNALELDDSALYLCASSTGQGALMNTEAFFGQGTRLTVV.

This CDR3 reads CASSLPRDRSTDTQYF. As DNA, the CDR3 is TGTGCCAGCAGCCTGCCGCGGGACAGGAGCACAGATACGCAGTATTTT. J is TRBJ2-3 and V is TRBV9; 8 positions match TRBD1. V lost 4 bases to trimming and J lost 0 bases; unmatched junction nucleotides: 7. The germline V gene encodes CDR1 SGDLS and CDR2 YYNGEE. The CDR3 consists of 16 residues.

The chain uses TRBV5-6 and TRBJ2-7; D gene unclear. The CDR3 consists of 13 residues. The V gene lost 4 bases and the J gene lost 1 base, with 9 bases spanning the gap. The germline V gene encodes CDR1 SGHDT and CDR2 YYEEEE. The CDR3 sequence is CASSAGPSYEQYF. DNA of the CDR3: TGTGCCAGCAGCGCCGGGCCGTCCTACGAGCAGTACTTC.

The chain joins TRBV5-4 to TRBJ1-1; D not resolved. From germline, CDR1 is SGHNT and CDR2 YYREEE (reference sequence). The CDR3 length is 16 residues. V lost 0 bases to trimming and J lost 2 bases, with 14 bases between them. CDR3 residues: CASSLELGGVNTEAFF. CDR3 sequence (DNA): TGTGCCAGCAGCTTGGAGTTGGGCGGAGTAAACACTGAAGCTTTCTTT.

The chain employs TRBV9 and TRBJ1-3; tentative D call: TRBD1 (6 bases). Trimming shortened V by 5 bases and J by 0 bases, and 12 bases separated the two germline ends. CDR1 SGDLS and CDR2 YYNGEE come from the germline V gene. This CDR3 has 15 amino acids. The CDR3 sequence is CASSSTGASGNTIYF. CDR3 DNA: TGTGCCAGCAGTTCTACGGGGGCCTCTGGAAACACCATATATTTT.

The DNA of the CDR3 is TGTGCCAGCAGCTTCAGGGGTGAAGCTTTCTTT. This translates into CASSFRGEAFF. The chain has TRBV11-2 and TRBJ1-1, with a tentative D call TRBD1 (6 bases). Germline CDR1 and CDR2: SGHAT and FQNNGV. The CDR3 consists of 11 residues. V gave up 3 bases and J gave up 7 bases, with 6 bases separating them.

This chain joins TRBV9 and TRBJ1-1; TRBD1 might be the D (6 bases). CDR1 SGDLS and CDR2 YYNGEE come from the germline V gene. V lost 8 bases to trimming and J lost 1 base, with 12 bases between them. The CDR3 spans 13 residues. CDR3: CASGDTTNTEAFF. The CDR3 bases are TGTGCCAGTGGGGACACTACGAACACTGAAGCTTTCTTT.

The V and J genes are TRBV28 and TRBJ1-6; D is unresolved. The CDR3 runs to 15 residues. The germline V gene has CDR1 MDHEN and CDR2 SYDVKM. The germline V and J ends were trimmed by 3 bases and 0 bases, with 6 bases remaining between them. The CDR3 DNA reads as TGTGCCAGCAGTTTGACGAGCTCCTATAATTCACCCCTCCACTTT. It encodes CASSLTSSYNSPLHF.

J is TRBJ2-7 and V is TRBV6-1; D not certain. V lost 3 bases to trimming and J lost 5 bases, with 14 bases between them. The germline V gene has CDR1 MNHNS and CDR2 SASEGT. This CDR3 contains 14 residues. In DNA form, the CDR3 reads TGTGCCAGCAGTGACAGATTCGGCGTCGACGAGCAGTACTTC. It specifies CASSDRFGVDEQYF.

In the case of this clone: One end of the junction fails to match germline, which may point to a read error. V is TRBV6-1 and J is TRBJ2-7; tentative D call: TRBD1 (6 bases). This CDR3 has 13 residues. Germline V gene sequence: CDR1 MNHNS, CDR2 SASEGT. For the CDR3, the DNA is TGTGCCAGCAGGGAAGGACAGACATACGAGCAGTACTTC. Protein sequence: CASREGQTYEQYF.

This chain links TRBV7-9 with TRBJ2-7; possibly TRBD1 for D (6 bases). This CDR3 comprises 15 residues. Germline CDR1 reads SEHNR; CDR2 reads FQNEAQ (reference sequence). V was trimmed by 5 bases and J by 3 bases, leaving 17 bases between them. Written as DNA, the CDR3 is TGTGCCAGCAGCATAACACAGGGCCGAGACTACGAGCAGTACTTC. Its protein is CASSITQGRDYEQYF.

The V and J genes are TRBV18 and TRBJ2-7; 8 bases match TRBD2. The V gene end was trimmed by 3 bases and the J gene end by 2 bases; junction bases not matched to a gene: 15. CDR3 length: 18 amino acids. Germline lookup yields CDR1 KGHSH and CDR2 LQKENI. The CDR3 protein is CASSPPIEKRGSAYEQYF. CDR3 nucleotide sequence: TGTGCCAGCTCACCCCCCATCGAAAAGCGGGGGTCAGCCTACGAGCAGTACTTC.